The rows below give T cell receptor beta chains drawn from one sample of a study of blood T cell repertoires in COVID-19. Only in-frame clones appear in the TCRdb table, and some are missing; sequencing was by immunoSEQ multiplex PCR. The table has 180,000 or so clones, approximately 81% seen once. The source material was peripheral blood. All receptors come from a woman older than 75 with acute or convalescent COVID-19. Both conserved end residues are part of each CDR3. A D gene is named only where the DNA matches it firmly. Rows give clone size only sometimes, using once, few, many, or a class for an expanded clone.

d_gene,abundance,j_gene,v_gene,CDR3aa,CDR3nt
-,-,TRBJ2-3,TRBV5-5,CASSLARGSTDTQYF,TGTGCCAGCAGCTTGGCCAGGGGAAGCACAGATACGCAGTATTTT
TRBD1,-,TRBJ1-4,TRBV18,CASSSFQGANEKLFF,TGTGCCAGCTCATCCTTCCAGGGGGCTAATGAAAAACTGTTTTTT
TRBD1,once,TRBJ2-2,TRBV29-1,CSARQGAPGELFF,TGCAGCGCAAGACAGGGGGCGCCCGGGGAGCTGTTTTTT
-,-,TRBJ1-1,TRBV4-3,CASSQKTTGNTEAFF,TGCGCCAGCAGCCAAAAAACTACAGGGAACACTGAAGCTTTCTTT
-,-,TRBJ1-1,TRBV7-8,CASSLVVPGYMNTEAFF,TGTGCCAGCAGCTTAGTAGTTCCAGGCTACATGAACACTGAAGCTTTCTTT
-,-,TRBJ1-1,TRBV27,CASRNIGGLSTEAFF,TGTGCCAGCAGAAACATAGGGGGTTTGAGCACTGAAGCTTTCTTT
TRBD1,-,TRBJ1-1,TRBV19,CASSTDRGNEAFF,TGTGCCAGTAGTACTGACAGGGGCAATGAAGCTTTCTTT
-,once,TRBJ2-7,TRBV6-2/TRBV6-3,CASSYSRQEVWTYEQYF,TGTGCCAGCAGTTACTCTCGACAGGAAGTCTGGACGTACGAGCAGTACTTC
-,once,TRBJ1-2,TRBV2,CASSGPEDLGSYGYTF,TGTGCCAGCAGTGGCCCCGAGGACCTGGGGAGTTATGGCTACACCTTC
-,-,TRBJ2-3,TRBV9,CASSYMDGLATDTQYF,TGTGCCAGCAGCTATATGGATGGTTTAGCGACAGATACGCAGTATTTT
-,once,TRBJ1-1,TRBV12-5,CASAKGVAEAFF,TGTGCTAGTGCTAAAGGGGTCGCTGAAGCTTTCTTT
TRBD1,-,TRBJ1-6,TRBV28,CASSTGAANSPLHF,TGTGCCAGCAGTACAGGGGCCGCCAATTCACCCCTCCACTTT
TRBD1,-,TRBJ2-6,TRBV5-1,CASSPGQGGSGANVLTF,TGCGCCAGCAGCCCGGGACAGGGAGGGTCTGGGGCCAACGTCCTGACTTTC
-,-,TRBJ2-2,TRBV14,CASSGPGDTGELFF,TGTGCCAGCAGCGGTCCGGGGGACACCGGGGAGCTGTTTTTT
TRBD1,-,TRBJ1-2,TRBV18,CASSPDRNYVGYTF,TGTGCCAGCTCACCGGACAGGAATTATGTTGGCTACACCTTC
-,-,TRBJ2-1,TRBV25-1,CASGTTVVTYNEQFF,TGTGCCAGCGGGACAACAGTTGTCACATACAATGAGCAGTTCTTC
-,few,TRBJ2-5,TRBV12-5,CASGLAGAQETQYF,TGTGCTAGTGGTTTGGCAGGGGCCCAAGAGACCCAGTACTTC
-,-,TRBJ1-5,TRBV12-3/TRBV12-4,CASSFMARGPQHF,TGTGCCAGCAGTTTCATGGCCCGTGGGCCCCAGCATTTT
TRBD2,-,TRBJ2-7,TRBV5-1,CASTQAGVNYEQYF,TGCGCCAGCACCCAAGCGGGAGTTAACTACGAGCAGTACTTC
-,-,TRBJ2-5,TRBV18,CASSPLLTQPFQETQYF,TGTGCCAGCTCACCACTCCTAACGCAACCCTTCCAAGAGACCCAGTACTTC
-,few,TRBJ1-6,TRBV6-5,CASQGGSSYNSPLHF,TGTGCCAGCCAGGGAGGCAGCTCCTATAATTCACCCCTCCACTTT
-,once,TRBJ2-7,TRBV9,CASSVGGLLGNEQYF,TGTGCCAGCAGCGTAGGGGGACTCCTAGGCAACGAGCAGTACTTC
TRBD2,-,TRBJ2-3,TRBV9,CASARLSGRTDTQYF,TGTGCCAGCGCACGACTAAGCGGGAGAACAGATACGCAGTATTTT
TRBD1,-,TRBJ1-3,TRBV28,CASTPGTVGNTIYF,TGTGCCAGCACTCCGGGGACAGTTGGAAACACCATATATTTT
TRBD1,-,TRBJ1-2,TRBV7-8,CASSPQGVFGYTF,TGTGCCAGCAGCCCACAGGGGGTGTTTGGCTACACCTTC
TRBD2,-,TRBJ2-7,TRBV2,CASRGGPLAGIYEQYF,TGTGCCAGCAGAGGGGGGCCACTAGCGGGGATATACGAGCAGTACTTC
-,-,TRBJ1-2,TRBV5-1,CASSLFDRNYGYTF,TGCGCCAGCAGCTTGTTCGACAGAAACTATGGCTACACCTTC
-,-,TRBJ1-2,TRBV3-1/TRBV3-2,CASSRGRRDYGYTF,TGTGCCAGCAGCCGCGGCCGGAGGGACTATGGCTACACCTTC
-,-,TRBJ1-2,TRBV28,CASSFGDSYGYTF,TGTGCCAGCAGTTTCGGGGATTCCTATGGCTACACCTTC
-,-,TRBJ2-7,TRBV11-2,CASSLLVTGGAYEQYF,TGTGCCAGCAGCTTATTGGTTACAGGCGGGGCCTACGAGCAGTACTTC
TRBD2,-,TRBJ2-3,TRBV7-9,CASSGTNENTDTQYF,TGTGCCAGCAGCGGGACTAACGAGAACACAGATACGCAGTATTTT
-,once,TRBJ1-1,TRBV3-1/TRBV3-2,CASSHTDEAFF,TGTGCCAGCAGCCATACAGATGAAGCTTTCTTT
TRBD1,-,TRBJ1-2,TRBV5-8,CASSPRLTGNYGYTF,TGTGCCAGCAGCCCACGGCTGACAGGGAACTATGGCTACACCTTC
-,-,TRBJ2-2,TRBV5-1,CASSTGIGGQTTGELFF,TGCGCCAGCAGCACGGGAATCGGGGGGCAGACCACCGGGGAGCTGTTTTTT
-,-,TRBJ2-5,TRBV19,CASSNRASETQYF,TGTGCCAGTTCTAACAGGGCATCGGAGACCCAGTACTTC
-,-,TRBJ1-2,TRBV18,CASSPGGEYGYTF,TGTGCCAGCTCACCAGGAGGGGAGTATGGCTACACCTTC
-,-,TRBJ2-7,TRBV21-1,CASSNRKHSGHYEQYF,TGTGCCAGCAGCAACCGAAAGCATAGCGGCCACTACGAGCAGTACTTC
-,few,TRBJ2-1,TRBV12-5,CASGFPSGTEQFF,TGTGCTAGTGGTTTTCCCTCCGGGACAGAGCAGTTCTTC
TRBD2,-,TRBJ2-5,TRBV6-2/TRBV6-3,CASSYVVAGETQYF,TGTGCCAGCAGTTACGTTGTAGCGGGAGAGACCCAGTACTTC
TRBD2,-,TRBJ2-2,TRBV15,CATSRDLTGGLTGELFF,TGTGCCACCAGCAGAGATCTCACGGGAGGCTTAACCGGGGAGCTGTTTTTT
-,once,TRBJ2-5,TRBV5-1,CASSWSGIREETQYF,TGCGCCAGCAGCTGGTCCGGGATACGAGAAGAGACCCAGTACTTC
TRBD1,-,TRBJ1-1,TRBV18,CASSRDRGGTEAFF,TGTGCCAGCTCACGAGACAGGGGAGGCACTGAAGCTTTCTTT
TRBD2,-,TRBJ2-7,TRBV5-1,CASSSLGGWTYEQYF,TGCGCCAGCAGCTCACTGGGGGGGTGGACCTACGAGCAGTACTTC